This T cell receptor beta chain was identified during a study of molecular identifiers for immune sequencing clone quantification. TCRdb reprocessed the PCR reads via MiXCR and lists one record per CDR3 protein. The table includes hundreds of thousands of distinct CDR3 sequences, roughly 27% detected once. Per germline, CDR1 MGHRA and CDR2 YSYEKL. The ends were cut back, 3 bases at V and 0 bases at J, with 11 bases in the middle. The CDR3 is 15 amino acids. This TCR was recovered from a human donor in good health. Some libraries in this study had Jurkat cell RNA spiked in. The sequenced sample was naive CD8+ T cells from blood, with Jurkat cell RNA spiked in. Subset indicated: FACS-sorted CD8+CD4-CCR7+CD45RA+ naive T cells. The rearrangement links TRBV4-1 to TRBJ1-1; D is unclear. The DNA of the CDR3 is TGCGCCAGCAGCCAGACCGATATGATGAACACTGAAGCTTTCTTT. Amino acid sequence: CASSQTDMMNTEAFF.